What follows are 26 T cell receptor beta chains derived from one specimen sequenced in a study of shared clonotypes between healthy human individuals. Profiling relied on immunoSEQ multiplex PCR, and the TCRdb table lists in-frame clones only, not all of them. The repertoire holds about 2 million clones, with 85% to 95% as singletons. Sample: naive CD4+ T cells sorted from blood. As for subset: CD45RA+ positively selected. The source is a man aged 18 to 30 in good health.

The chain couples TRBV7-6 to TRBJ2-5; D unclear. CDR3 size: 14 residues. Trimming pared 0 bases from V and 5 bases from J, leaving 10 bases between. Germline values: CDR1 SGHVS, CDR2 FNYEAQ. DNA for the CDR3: TGTGCCAGCAGCTTAGCCGGGTCCTGGGAGACCCAGTACTTC. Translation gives CASSLAGSWETQYF.

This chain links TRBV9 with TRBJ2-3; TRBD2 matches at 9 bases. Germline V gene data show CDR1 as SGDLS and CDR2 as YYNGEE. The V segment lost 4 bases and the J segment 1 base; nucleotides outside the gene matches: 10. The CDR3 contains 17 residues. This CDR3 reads CASSSTLAGRGTDTQYF. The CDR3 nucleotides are TGTGCCAGCAGCAGCACGCTAGCGGGGAGGGGCACAGATACGCAGTATTTT.

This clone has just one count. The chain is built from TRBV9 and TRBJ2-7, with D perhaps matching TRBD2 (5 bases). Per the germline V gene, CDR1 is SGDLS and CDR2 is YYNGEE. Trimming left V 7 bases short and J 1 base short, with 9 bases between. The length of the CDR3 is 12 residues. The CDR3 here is CASGRGSYEQYF. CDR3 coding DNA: TGTGCCAGCGGACGGGGATCCTACGAGCAGTACTTC.

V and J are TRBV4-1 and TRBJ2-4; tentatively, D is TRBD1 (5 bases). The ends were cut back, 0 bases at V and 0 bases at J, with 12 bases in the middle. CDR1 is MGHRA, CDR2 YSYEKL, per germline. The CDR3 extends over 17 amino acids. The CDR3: CASSQDPGMLAKNIQYF. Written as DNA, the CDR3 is TGCGCCAGCAGCCAAGATCCAGGGATGCTAGCCAAAAACATTCAGTACTTC.

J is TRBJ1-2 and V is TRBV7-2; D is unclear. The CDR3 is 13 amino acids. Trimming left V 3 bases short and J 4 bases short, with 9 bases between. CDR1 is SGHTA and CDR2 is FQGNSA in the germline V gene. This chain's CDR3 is CASSLEAGYGYTF. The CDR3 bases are TGTGCCAGCAGCTTGGAAGCGGGCTATGGCTACACCTTC.

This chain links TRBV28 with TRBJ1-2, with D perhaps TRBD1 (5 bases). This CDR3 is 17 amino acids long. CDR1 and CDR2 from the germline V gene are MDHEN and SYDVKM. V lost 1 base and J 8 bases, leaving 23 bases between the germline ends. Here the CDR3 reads CASSLFGGEGSVFGYTF. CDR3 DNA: TGTGCCAGCAGTTTATTTGGAGGGGAGGGGTCCGTATTCGGCTACACCTTC.

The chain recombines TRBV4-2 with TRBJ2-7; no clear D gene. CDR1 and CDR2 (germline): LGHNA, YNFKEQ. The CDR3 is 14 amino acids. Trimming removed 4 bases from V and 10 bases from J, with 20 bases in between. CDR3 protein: CASSPLGPIWVQYF. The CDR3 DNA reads TGTGCCAGCAGCCCCCTCGGGCCTATTTGGGTACAGTACTTC.

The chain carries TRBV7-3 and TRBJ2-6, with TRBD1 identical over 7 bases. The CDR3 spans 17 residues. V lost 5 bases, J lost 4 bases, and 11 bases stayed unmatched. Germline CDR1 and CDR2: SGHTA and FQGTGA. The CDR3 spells CASSRIPTGTGANVLTF. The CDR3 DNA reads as TGTGCCAGCAGCCGCATACCGACAGGGACGGGGGCCAACGTCCTGACTTTC.

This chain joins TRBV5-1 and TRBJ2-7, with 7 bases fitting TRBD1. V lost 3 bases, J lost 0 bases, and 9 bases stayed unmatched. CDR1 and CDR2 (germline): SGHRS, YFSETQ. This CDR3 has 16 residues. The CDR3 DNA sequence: TGCGCCAGCAGCTATACTCCGGGACAGAGCTCCTACGAGCAGTACTTC. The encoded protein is CASSYTPGQSSYEQYF.

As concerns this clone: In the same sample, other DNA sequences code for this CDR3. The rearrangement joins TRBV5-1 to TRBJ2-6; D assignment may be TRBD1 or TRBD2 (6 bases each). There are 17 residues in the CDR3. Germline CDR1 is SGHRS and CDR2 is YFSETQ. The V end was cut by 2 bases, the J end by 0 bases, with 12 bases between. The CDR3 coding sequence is TGCGCCAGCAGCTTAGGGGGGACCCGCTCTGGGGCCAACGTCCTGACTTTC. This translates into CASSLGGTRSGANVLTF. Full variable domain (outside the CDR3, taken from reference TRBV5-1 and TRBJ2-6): KAGVTQTPRYLIKTRGQQVTLSCSPISGHRSVSWYQQTPGQGLQFLFEYFSETQRNKGNFPGRFSGRQFSNSRSEMNVSTLELGDSALYLCASSLGGTRSGANVLTFGAGSRLTVL.

The CDR3 DNA follows: TGCGCCAGCAGCTCAGTGGGACAGGGGGTCCAAGAGACCCAGTACTTC. This gives the protein CASSSVGQGVQETQYF. This chain links TRBV5-1 with TRBJ2-5, with TRBD1 matching over 11 bases. Losses at the gene ends were 3 bases for V and 1 base for J; bases not matched to a gene: 5. Germline CDR1 is SGHRS and CDR2 is YFSETQ. The CDR3 is 16 residues long.

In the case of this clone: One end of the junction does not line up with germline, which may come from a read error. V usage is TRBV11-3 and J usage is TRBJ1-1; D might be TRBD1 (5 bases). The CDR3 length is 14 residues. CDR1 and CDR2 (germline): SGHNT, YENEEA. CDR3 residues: CASSRNQVDTEAFF. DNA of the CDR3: TGTGCCAGCAGCCGCAACCAGGTGGACACGGAAGCTTTCTTT.

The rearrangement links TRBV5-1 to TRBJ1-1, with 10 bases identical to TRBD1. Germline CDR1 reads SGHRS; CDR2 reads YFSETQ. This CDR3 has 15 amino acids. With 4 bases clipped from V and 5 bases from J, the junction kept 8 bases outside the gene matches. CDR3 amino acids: CASSRGWTGGTEAFF. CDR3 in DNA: TGCGCCAGCAGCCGGGGTTGGACAGGGGGAACTGAAGCTTTCTTT.

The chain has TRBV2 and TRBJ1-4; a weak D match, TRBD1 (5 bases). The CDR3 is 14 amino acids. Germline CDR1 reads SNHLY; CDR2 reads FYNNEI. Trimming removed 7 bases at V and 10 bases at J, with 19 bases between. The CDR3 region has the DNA TGTGCCAGCACCCAGCGGTCGGGGGTCGGAAAACTGTTTTTT. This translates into CASTQRSGVGKLFF. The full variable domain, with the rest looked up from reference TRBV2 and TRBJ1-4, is EPEVTQTPSHQVTQMGQEVILRCVPISNHLYFYWYRQILGQKVEFLVSFYNNEISEKSEIFDDQFSVERPDGSNFTLKIRSTKLEDSAMYFCASTQRSGVGKLFFGSGTQLSVL.

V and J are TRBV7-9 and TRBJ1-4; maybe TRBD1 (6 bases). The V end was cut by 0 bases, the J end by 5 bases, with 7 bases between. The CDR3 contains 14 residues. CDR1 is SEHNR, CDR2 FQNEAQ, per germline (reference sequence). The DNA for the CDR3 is TGTGCCAGCAGCTTAGCGAGGGGGAATGAAAAACTGTTTTTT. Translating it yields CASSLARGNEKLFF.

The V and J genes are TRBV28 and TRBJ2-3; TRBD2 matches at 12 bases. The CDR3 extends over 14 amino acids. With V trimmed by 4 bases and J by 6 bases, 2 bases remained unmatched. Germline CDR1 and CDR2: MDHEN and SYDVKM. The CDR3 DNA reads TGTGCCAGCAGTTCCGGACTAGCGGGGGATACGCAGTATTTT. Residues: CASSSGLAGDTQYF.

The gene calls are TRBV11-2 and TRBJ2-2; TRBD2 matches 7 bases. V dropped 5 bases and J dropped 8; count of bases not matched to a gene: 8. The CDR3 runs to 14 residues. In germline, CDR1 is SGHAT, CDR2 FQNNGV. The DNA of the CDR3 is TGTGCCAGCAGCCCGCAAGCGGGGATGGGGGAGCTGTTTTTT. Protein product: CASSPQAGMGELFF. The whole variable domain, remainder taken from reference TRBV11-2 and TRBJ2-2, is EAGVAQSPRYKIIEKRQSVAFWCNPISGHATLYWYQQILGQGPKLLIQFQNNGVVDDSQLPKDRFSAERLKGVDSTLKIQPAKLEDSAVYLCASSPQAGMGELFFGEGSRLTVL.

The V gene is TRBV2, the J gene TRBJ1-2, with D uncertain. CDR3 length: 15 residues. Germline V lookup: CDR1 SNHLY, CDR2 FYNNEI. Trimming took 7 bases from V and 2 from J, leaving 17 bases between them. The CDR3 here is CASTFPEGVNYGYTF. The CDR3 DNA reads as TGTGCCAGCACCTTTCCGGAGGGAGTAAACTATGGCTACACCTTC.

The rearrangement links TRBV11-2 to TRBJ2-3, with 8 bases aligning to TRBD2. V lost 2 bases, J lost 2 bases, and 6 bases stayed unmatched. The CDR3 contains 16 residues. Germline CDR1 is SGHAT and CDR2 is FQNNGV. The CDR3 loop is CASSLFGGGNTDTQYF. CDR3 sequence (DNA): TGTGCCAGCAGCTTATTCGGCGGGGGGAACACAGATACGCAGTATTTT.

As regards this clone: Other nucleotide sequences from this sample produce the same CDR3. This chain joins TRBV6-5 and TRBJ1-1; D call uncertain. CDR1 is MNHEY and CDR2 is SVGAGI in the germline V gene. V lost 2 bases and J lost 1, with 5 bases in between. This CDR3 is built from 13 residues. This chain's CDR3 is CASSYTANTEAFF. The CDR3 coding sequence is TGTGCCAGCAGTTACACAGCGAACACTGAAGCTTTCTTT.

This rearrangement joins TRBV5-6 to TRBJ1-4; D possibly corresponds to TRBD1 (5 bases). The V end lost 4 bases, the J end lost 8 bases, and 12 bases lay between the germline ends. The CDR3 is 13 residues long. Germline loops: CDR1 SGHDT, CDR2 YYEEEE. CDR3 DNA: TGTGCCAGCAGCCGGCCAGGGTTCGAAAAACTGTTTTTT. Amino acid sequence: CASSRPGFEKLFF.

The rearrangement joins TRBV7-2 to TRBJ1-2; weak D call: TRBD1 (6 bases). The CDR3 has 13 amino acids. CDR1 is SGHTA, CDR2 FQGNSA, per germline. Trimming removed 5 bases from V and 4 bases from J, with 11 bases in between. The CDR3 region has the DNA TGTGCCAGCAGCAAACAGGGAGCCTATGGCTACACCTTC. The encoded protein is CASSKQGAYGYTF.

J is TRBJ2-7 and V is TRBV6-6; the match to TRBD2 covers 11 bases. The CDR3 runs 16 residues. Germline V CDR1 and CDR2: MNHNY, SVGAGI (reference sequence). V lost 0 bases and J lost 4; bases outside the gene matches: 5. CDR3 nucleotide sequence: TGTGCCAGCAGTTACTCGATAGTAGCGGGAGGGTACGAGCAGTACTTC. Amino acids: CASSYSIVAGGYEQYF.

Here the CDR3 DNA reads TGTGCCAGCAGCCAAAAGATTGTCACAAGGGCGTACTTC. As protein: CASSQKIVTRAYF. The chain joins TRBV14 to TRBJ2-7, with no clear D. This CDR3 contains 13 residues. Germline V gene data show CDR1 as SGHDN and CDR2 as FVKESK. Trimming removed 2 bases from V and 12 bases from J, with 17 bases in between.

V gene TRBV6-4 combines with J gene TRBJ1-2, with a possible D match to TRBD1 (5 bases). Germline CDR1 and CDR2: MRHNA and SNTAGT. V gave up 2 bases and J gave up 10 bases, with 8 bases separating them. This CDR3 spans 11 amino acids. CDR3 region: CASSDEGFYTF. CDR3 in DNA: TGTGCCAGCAGTGACGAGGGGTTCTACACCTTC.

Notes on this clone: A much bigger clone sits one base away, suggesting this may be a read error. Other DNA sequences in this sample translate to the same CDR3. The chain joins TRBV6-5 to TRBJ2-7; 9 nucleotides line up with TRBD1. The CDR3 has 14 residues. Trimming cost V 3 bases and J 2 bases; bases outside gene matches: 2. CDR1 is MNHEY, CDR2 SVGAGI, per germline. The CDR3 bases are TGTGCCAGCAGTTATGGGACAGGGACCTACGAGCAGTACTTC. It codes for CASSYGTGTYEQYF.